The source of this TCR beta chain is a study of T-cell reconstitution after alpha-beta-depleted transplantation in children. Unique molecular identifiers featured in how the TCRbeta library was prepared. TCRdb processed the PCR reads anew with MiXCR; each CDR3 protein has one entry. The sample carries about 400,000 distinct CDR3 sequences, 20% recorded once. This CDR3 has 16 amino acids. From germline, CDR1 is MDHEN and CDR2 SYDVKM. Losses at the gene ends were 5 bases for V and 3 bases for J; bases not matched to a gene: 9. The sequenced sample was PBMCs from the stem cell graft donor, obtained from the stem cell graft. This chain connects TRBV28 to TRBJ1-4; 7 positions match TRBD1. This clonotype was obtained from a human donor who donated a stem cell graft to a child with acute myeloid leukemia. CDR3 DNA: TGTGCCAGCAGTCCCCCTGGACAGGTCTCTAATGAAAAACTGTTTTTT. Translation: CASSPPGQVSNEKLFF.